A selection of T cell receptor beta chains follows, all from one sample in a study of cytomegalovirus exposure and HLA in healthy donors. The protocol was immunoSEQ multiplex PCR, while the TCRdb copy is restricted to in-frame clones and leaves out a portion. The data contain some 170,000 clones, 65% to 80% of them singletons. The specimen was PBMCs. These receptors came from a young woman in good health and CMV-seronegative. CDR3s include the opening cysteine and the closing phenylalanine or tryptophan. A D gene is named only where the DNA matches it firmly. Clone size is stated in some rows and not others, as once, few, many or a class when expanded.

>TRBV2|TRBJ2-5|.|.
CAGQIQETQYF
TGTGCCGGACAGATTCAAGAGACCCAGTACTTC
>TRBV28|TRBJ1-4|.|.
CASSFRGVTNEKLFF
TGTGCCAGCAGTTTCAGGGGAGTGACTAATGAAAAACTGTTTTTT
>TRBV5-6|TRBJ1-5|.|.
CASSLGQGSNQPQHF
TGTGCCAGCAGCTTGGGTCAGGGTAGCAATCAGCCCCAGCATTTT
>TRBV15|TRBJ2-3|.|.
CATSRELRVTQYF
TGTGCCACCAGCAGAGAGCTCCGCGTTACGCAGTATTTT
>TRBV9|TRBJ1-4|TRBD1|.
CASSVGQGGEKLFF
TGTGCCAGCAGCGTAGGACAGGGTGGCGAAAAACTGTTTTTT
>TRBV5-4|TRBJ2-7|TRBD2|.
CASSRLTSGPTYEQYF
TGTGCCAGCAGCCGATTAACTAGCGGCCCTACCTACGAGCAGTACTTC
>TRBV6-6|TRBJ1-2|.|.
CASSRNGGPNYGYTF
TGTGCCAGCAGTCGTAACGGGGGACCGAACTATGGCTACACCTTC
>TRBV5-1|TRBJ1-1|.|.
CASSQASAANTEAFF
TGCGCCAGCAGCCAAGCATCCGCTGCGAACACTGAAGCTTTCTTT
>TRBV5-1|TRBJ1-1|.|.
CASSLSGPGKSNTEAFF
TGCGCCAGCAGCTTGTCAGGGCCCGGAAAATCCAACACTGAAGCTTTCTTT
>TRBV19|TRBJ2-2|.|.
CASNGRGNTGELFF
TGTGCCAGTAACGGACGGGGTAACACCGGGGAGCTGTTTTTT
>TRBV2|TRBJ2-6|.|few
CASSQDSGANVLTF
TGTGCCAGCAGCCAGGATTCTGGGGCCAACGTCCTGACTTTC
>TRBV5-1|TRBJ2-1|TRBD2|few
CASSPGTSGTINEQFF
TGCGCCAGCAGCCCAGGGACTAGCGGGACTATCAATGAGCAGTTCTTC
>TRBV30|TRBJ1-6|TRBD1|.
CACKGQSLFNSPLHF
TGTGCCTGCAAGGGACAGTCCCTGTTTAATTCACCCCTCCACTTT
>TRBV2|TRBJ1-5|TRBD1|.
CASSRNRDRNSF
TGTGCCAGCAGTAGAAACAGGGACAGAAATTCTTTT
>TRBV28|TRBJ1-1|.|few
CASNKRGHRNTEAFF
TGTGCCAGCAACAAGAGGGGACACCGGAACACTGAAGCTTTCTTT
>TRBV13|TRBJ2-3|.|.
CASSTGGETRVDTQYF
TGTGCCAGCAGCACAGGAGGGGAGACTAGGGTCGATACGCAGTATTTT
>TRBV5-1|TRBJ2-5|.|.
CASSLQQETQYF
TGCGCCAGCAGCTTGCAGCAAGAGACCCAGTACTTC
>TRBV7-9|TRBJ2-7|.|once
CAGGAPQGSYEQYF
TGTGCCGGGGGGGCCCCCCAAGGGTCCTACGAGCAGTACTTC
>TRBV11-2|TRBJ2-5|.|.
CASSLEWAQETQYF
TGTGCCAGCAGCTTAGAGTGGGCCCAAGAGACCCAGTACTTC
>TRBV4-1|TRBJ2-1|TRBD2|.
CASSRSGTSGGFHEQFF
TGCGCCAGCAGCCGATCGGGGACGAGCGGGGGTTTTCATGAGCAGTTCTTC
>TRBV4-1|TRBJ2-3|TRBD2|.
CASSRLPGLAGKDTQYF
TGCGCCAGCAGCCGCCTCCCGGGGCTAGCGGGGAAAGATACGCAGTATTTT
>TRBV6-5|TRBJ2-7|.|.
CASNSIHREPYEQYF
TGTGCCAGCAACTCTATCCACAGGGAACCCTACGAGCAGTACTTC
>TRBV11-2|TRBJ1-1|.|few
CASSLDSVGNTEAFF
TGTGCCAGCAGCTTGGACTCAGTGGGGAACACTGAAGCTTTCTTT
>TRBV7-9|TRBJ1-4|TRBD1|.
CASSQGAGEKLFF
TGTGCCAGCAGCCAGGGGGCAGGCGAAAAACTGTTTTTT
>TRBV28|TRBJ1-1|.|.
CASSYFQGASEAFF
TGTGCCAGCAGCTACTTTCAGGGTGCGAGTGAAGCTTTCTTT
>TRBV25-1|TRBJ2-2|TRBD1|.
CASSTRDRGSTGELFF
TGTGCCAGCAGTACTCGGGACAGGGGAAGCACCGGGGAGCTGTTTTTT